The 9 T cell receptor beta chains in this list originate from one sample, sequenced in a study of blood T cells in healthy people across ages. PCR was performed a second time for roughly 7 to 11 cycles using a sample-barcoded 5' primer and a J-beta primer mix. One entry per CDR3 protein results from TCRdb running MiXCR on the 5' RACE reads. The repertoire holds approximately 780,000 distinct CDR3 sequences, with around a quarter as singletons. These same data were also listed under a study on T cells of mothers and their children.

Sequencing was carried out using blood. These receptors were obtained from a boy aged 5-17 years in good health.

This rearrangement joins TRBV27 to TRBJ2-7; 8 nucleotides align to TRBD1. The CDR3 runs to 19 residues. Germline-derived CDR1 and CDR2 are MNHEY and SMNVEV (reference sequence). Trimming took 5 bases from V and 0 from J; bases not matched to a gene: 18. This chain's CDR3 is CASSIGTGLGFPSSYEQYF. The CDR3 DNA follows: TGTGCCAGCAGTATAGGGACAGGCTTAGGATTTCCGAGCTCCTACGAGCAGTACTTC.

The rearrangement joins TRBV2 to TRBJ2-6; D is possibly TRBD1 (6 bases). Germline CDR1 SNHLY, CDR2 FYNNEI. V was pared by 1 base and J by 3 bases, with 7 bases between. This CDR3 has 15 residues. The CDR3 sequence: CASSEGGLGANVLTF. CDR3 in DNA: TGTGCCAGCAGTGAAGGGGGGCTTGGGGCCAACGTCCTGACTTTC.

This chain joins TRBV2 and TRBJ2-3; 7 bases agree with TRBD2. With V trimmed by 4 bases and J by 3 bases, 7 bases remained unmatched. Germline-derived CDR1 and CDR2 are SNHLY and FYNNEI. The CDR3 covers 15 residues. The CDR3 sequence: CASSGRTSPTDTQYF. In DNA form, the CDR3 reads TGTGCCAGCAGTGGGCGGACTAGTCCGACAGATACGCAGTATTTT.

The chain uses TRBV7-9 and TRBJ2-2, with 11 bases aligning to TRBD1. The germline V gene has CDR1 SEHNR and CDR2 FQNEAQ (reference sequence). The CDR3 has 15 residues. V lost 5 bases and J lost 4; bases outside the gene matches: 3. The DNA for the CDR3 is TGTGCCAGCAGCCGCGGGACAGGGGGCACCGGGGAGCTGTTTTTT. It translates to CASSRGTGGTGELFF.

V usage is TRBV20-1 and J usage is TRBJ1-1; 7 nucleotides match TRBD1. The CDR3 totals 13 residues. V shed 8 bases and J 4 bases; nucleotides not matched to a gene: 10. The germline V gene has CDR1 DFQATT and CDR2 SNEGSKA (reference sequence). The chain's CDR3 is CSCLTGEVTEAFF. DNA of the CDR3: TGCAGTTGCCTTACAGGGGAGGTCACTGAAGCTTTCTTT.

The chain uses TRBV11-2 and TRBJ2-6, with a possible D match to TRBD1 (5 bases). Trimming removed 7 bases from V and 0 bases from J, with 16 bases in between. The CDR3 spans 17 residues. Germline CDR1 reads SGHAT; CDR2 reads FQNNGV. CDR3 residues: CASIQMGQTSGANVLTF. CDR3 coding DNA: TGTGCCAGCATCCAGATGGGGCAGACCTCTGGGGCCAACGTCCTGACTTTC.

Here the CDR3 DNA reads TGCAGCGTTGTACGGGACAGGGCCCTCGAGCAGTACTTC. Translating it yields CSVVRDRALEQYF. This sequence joins TRBV29-1 and TRBJ2-7, with TRBD1 matching 9 bases. CDR1 and CDR2 (germline): SQVTM, ANQGSEA. The CDR3 totals 13 residues. After removal of 4 bases from V and 6 bases from J, the junction contained 7 bases not matched to a gene.

The chain joins TRBV20-1 to TRBJ2-7; 9 bases agree with TRBD1. With V trimmed by 4 bases and J by 2 bases, 12 bases remained unmatched. This CDR3 is 16 amino acids long. Germline lookup yields CDR1 DFQATT and CDR2 SNEGSKA (reference sequence). Here the CDR3 reads CSATSAGTGTPYEQYF. The CDR3, as DNA: TGCAGTGCTACGTCCGCGGGGACAGGGACTCCCTACGAGCAGTACTTC.

The chain couples TRBV13 to TRBJ2-3, with 11 bases that match TRBD2. CDR1 is PRHDT, CDR2 FYEKMQ, per germline (reference sequence). The CDR3 is made up of 16 amino acids. J was trimmed by 3 bases and V by 4 bases; bases with no gene match: 6. The CDR3 bases are TGTGCCAGCAGCTCGGCTAGCGGGGGGCTAACAGATACGCAGTATTTT. This translates into CASSSASGGLTDTQYF. Combining the CDR3 with reference TRBV13 and TRBJ2-3 gives the whole variable domain AAGVIQSPRHLIKEKRETATLKCYPIPRHDTVYWYQQGPGQDPQFLISFYEKMQSDKGSIPDRFSAQQFSDYHSELNMSSLELGDSALYFCASSSASGGLTDTQYFGPGTRLTVL.